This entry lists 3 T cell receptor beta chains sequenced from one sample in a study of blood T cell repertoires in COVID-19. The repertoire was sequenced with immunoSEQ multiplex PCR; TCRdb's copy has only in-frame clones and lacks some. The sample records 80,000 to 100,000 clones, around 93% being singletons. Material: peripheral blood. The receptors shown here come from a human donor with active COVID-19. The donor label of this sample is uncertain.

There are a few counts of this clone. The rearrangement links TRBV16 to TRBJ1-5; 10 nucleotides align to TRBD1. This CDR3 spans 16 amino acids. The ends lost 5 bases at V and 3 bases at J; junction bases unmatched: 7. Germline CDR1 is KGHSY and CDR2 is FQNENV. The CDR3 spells CASSMGQGNNNQPQHF. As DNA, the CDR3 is TGTGCCAGCAGCATGGGACAGGGGAATAACAATCAGCCCCAGCATTTT. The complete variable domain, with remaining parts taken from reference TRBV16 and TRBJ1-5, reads GEEVAQTPKHLVRGEGQKAKLYCAPIKGHSYVFWYQQVLKNEFKFLISFQNENVFDETGMPKERFSAKCLPNSPCSLEIQATKLEDSAVYFCASSMGQGNNNQPQHFGDGTRLSIL.

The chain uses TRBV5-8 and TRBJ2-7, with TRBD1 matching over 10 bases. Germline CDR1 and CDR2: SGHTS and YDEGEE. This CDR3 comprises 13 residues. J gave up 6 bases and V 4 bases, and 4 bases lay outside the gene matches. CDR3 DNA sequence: TGTGCCAGCAGCACTTGGACAGGGGGCGAGCAGTACTTC. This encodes CASSTWTGGEQYF. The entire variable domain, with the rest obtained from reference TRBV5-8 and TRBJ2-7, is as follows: EAGVTQSPTHLIKTRGQQATLRCSPISGHTSVYWYQQALGLGLQFLLWYDEGEERNRGNFPPRFSGRQFPNYSSELNVNALELEDSALYLCASSTWTGGEQYFGPGTRLTVT.

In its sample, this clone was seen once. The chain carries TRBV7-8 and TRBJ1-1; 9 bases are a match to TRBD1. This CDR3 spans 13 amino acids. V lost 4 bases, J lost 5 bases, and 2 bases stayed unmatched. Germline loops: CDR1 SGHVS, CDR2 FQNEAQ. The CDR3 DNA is TGTGCCAGCAGCTGGACAGGGGTAACTGAAGCTTTCTTT. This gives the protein CASSWTGVTEAFF.